This record covers a single TCR beta chain. Per the original methods: Reference gene primer amplification gave nucleated cell count estimates. Data came from immunoSEQ multiplex PCR; TCRdb stores just in-frame clones and leaves some out. V and J calls and clone size are those listed in that table; D and trimming were worked out from the DNA. The table has some 310,000 clones, 90% seen once; the top ten hold approximately 2.9%. These data belong to a study of blood T cell repertoires in COVID-19. This CDR3 has 12 amino acids. V dropped 2 bases and J dropped 7 bases, with 9 bases sitting between them. Germline loops: CDR1 SGHRS, CDR2 YFSETQ.

Sequenced sample: peripheral blood. This receptor was obtained from a woman in her twenties or thirties with COVID-19, enrolled during active disease. The J gene is TRBJ1-1, the V gene TRBV5-1, with D possibly being TRBD1 (6 bases). The CDR3 loop reads CASSFDRFEAFF. CDR3 sequence (DNA): TGCGCCAGCAGCTTTGACAGGTTTGAAGCTTTCTTT.